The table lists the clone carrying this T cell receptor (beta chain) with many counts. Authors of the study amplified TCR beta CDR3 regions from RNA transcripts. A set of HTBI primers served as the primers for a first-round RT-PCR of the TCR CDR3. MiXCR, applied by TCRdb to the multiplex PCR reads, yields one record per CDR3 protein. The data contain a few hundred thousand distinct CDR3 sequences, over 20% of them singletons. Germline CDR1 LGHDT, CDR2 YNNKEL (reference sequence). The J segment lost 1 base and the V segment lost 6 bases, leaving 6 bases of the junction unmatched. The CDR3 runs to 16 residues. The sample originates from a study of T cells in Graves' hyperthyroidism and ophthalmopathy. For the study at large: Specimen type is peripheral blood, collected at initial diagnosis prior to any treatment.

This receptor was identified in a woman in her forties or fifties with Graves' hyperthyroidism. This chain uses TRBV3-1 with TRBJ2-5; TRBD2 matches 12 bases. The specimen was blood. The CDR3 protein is CASRDGLAGTQETQYF. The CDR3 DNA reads TGTGCCAGCAGAGACGGACTAGCGGGGACCCAAGAGACCCAGTACTTC.